This TCR beta chain was documented in a study of cytomegalovirus exposure and HLA in healthy donors. CDR1 is SGHRS, CDR2 YFSETQ, per germline. Deletions cut 1 base from V and 5 bases from J, with 13 bases between. The CDR3 is 14 residues long. In the case of this clone: The antigen is undetermined.

This PCR relied on a set of 60 Vbeta primers and 13 Jbeta primers. The method was immunoSEQ multiplex PCR; TCRdb's version includes in-frame clones alone and lacks a portion of them. The sample carries about 150,000 clones, 60% to 85% recorded once. Notes on the study in general: TCR sequences were mostly rare, though some public TCRs occurred in many donors.

This chain links TRBV5-1 with TRBJ2-7; TRBD1 might be the D (6 bases). Sequenced sample: PBMCs. The TCR originated in a man aged 35 to 55 in good health and CMV-seropositive. CDR3 sequence reads: CASSLTTQGNEQYF. The CDR3 DNA is TGCGCCAGCAGCTTGACGACACAGGGCAACGAGCAGTACTTC.